A single sample is the source of the 7 T cell receptor beta chains below, sequenced in a study of blood T cell repertoires in COVID-19. Assay used: immunoSEQ multiplex PCR; TCRdb lists only in-frame clones, some missing. The sample holds some 180,000 clones, 80% seen once. What was sequenced was PBMCs or T cells enriched from blood (not recorded which). All receptors derive from a man between 60 and 75 years old who had been exposed to COVID-19.

V and J are TRBV11-1 and TRBJ1-6; D might be TRBD1 (5 bases). Germline lookup yields CDR1 SGHAT and CDR2 FQDESV (reference sequence). Trimming stripped 7 bases from V and 7 bases from J, with 20 bases between. CDR3 length equals 16 residues. CDR3 in DNA: TGTGCCAGCAACCCTCCCGTGGGGGGGAAGAATTCACCCCTCCACTTT. Amino acids: CASNPPVGGKNSPLHF.

As for this clone: Distinct nucleotide sequences in the sample also encode this CDR3. The rearrangement joins TRBV30 to TRBJ1-5; D gene uncertain. V was pared by 0 bases and J by 4 bases, with 10 bases between. The CDR3 length is 14 residues. Germline V CDR1 and CDR2: GTSNPN, SVGIG (reference sequence). This chain's CDR3 is CAWSVLGRNQPQHF. CDR3 bases: TGTGCCTGGAGTGTACTCGGGAGAAATCAGCCCCAGCATTTT. Variable domain in full (rest from reference TRBV30 and TRBJ1-5): SQTIHQWPATLVQPVGSPLSLECTVEGTSNPNLYWYRQAAGRGLQLLFYSVGIGQISSEVPQNLSASRPQDRQFILSSKKLLLSDSGFYLCAWSVLGRNQPQHFGDGTRLSIL.

The J gene is TRBJ2-1, the V gene TRBV5-1; 11 bases align to TRBD2. Unmatched junction bases numbered 6, after V lost 0 bases and J lost 10 bases. This CDR3 is built from 15 residues. Germline V gene lookup returns CDR1 SGHRS and CDR2 YFSETQ. The CDR3 DNA is TGCGCCAGCAGCTTGGGTCTAGCGGGAGGCCACGAGCAGTTCTTC. Encoded protein: CASSLGLAGGHEQFF. Drawing the rest from reference TRBV5-1 and TRBJ2-1, the complete variable domain is KAGVTQTPRYLIKTRGQQVTLSCSPISGHRSVSWYQQTPGQGLQFLFEYFSETQRNKGNFPGRFSGRQFSNSRSEMNVSTLELGDSALYLCASSLGLAGGHEQFFGPGTRLTVL.

This chain links TRBV11-3 with TRBJ2-5; 16 positions match TRBD2. The V segment lost 5 bases and the J segment 5 bases; nucleotides outside the gene matches: 2. CDR1 and CDR2 from the germline V gene are SGHNT and YENEEA. CDR3 size: 15 residues. CDR3 DNA sequence: TGTGCCAGCAGCCCGGGACTAGCGGGAGGGGAGACCCAGTACTTC. It translates to CASSPGLAGGETQYF.

The chain combines TRBV12-3 or TRBV12-4 with TRBJ2-5; 8 bases match TRBD1. The CDR3 consists of 13 residues. J lost 3 bases, V lost 7 bases, and 4 bases had no gene match. As DNA, the CDR3 is TGTGCCAGCAACTCGGACAGGGAAGAGACCCAGTACTTC. It specifies CASNSDREETQYF.

J is TRBJ2-7 and V is TRBV7-2; TRBD1 matches 8 bases. V was clipped by 1 base and J by 5 bases; unmatched bases: 4. CDR1 is SGHTA, CDR2 FQGNSA, per germline. The CDR3 sequence is 14 residues long. The CDR3 DNA reads TGTGCCAGCAGCTTAGGACAGGGGACCGACGAGCAGTACTTC. Amino acid sequence: CASSLGQGTDEQYF. The whole variable domain, remainder taken from reference TRBV7-2 and TRBJ2-7, is GAGVSQSPSNKVTEKGKDVELRCDPISGHTALYWYRQSLGQGLEFLIYFQGNSAPDKSGLPSDRFSAERTGGSVSTLTIQRTQQEDSAVYLCASSLGQGTDEQYFGPGTRLTVT.

The chain employs TRBV12-5 and TRBJ2-1, with 14 bases lining up with TRBD2. Germline V gene data show CDR1 as LGHNT and CDR2 as FRNRAP. The CDR3 consists of 19 residues. V lost 6 bases, J lost 3 bases, and 13 bases stayed unmatched. The CDR3 nucleotides read TGTGCTAGTGGGAGGAAGGGACTAGCGGGAGACCTGGTCTACAATGAGCAGTTCTTC. Its protein is CASGRKGLAGDLVYNEQFF.